This T cell receptor beta chain was captured in a study of blood T cell repertoires in COVID-19. Across the study: Samples came from the United States, Italy and Spain, spanning acute and convalescent COVID-19. From T cells, B-cell-depleted T cells, or PBMCs came the material, which was cDNA or gDNA.

The authors' processing: Nucleated cell number was recorded as an estimate derived from reference gene primer amplification. Clones were read by immunoSEQ multiplex PCR, and TCRdb kept only the in-frame ones, dropping some. Clone size and V and J calls were adopted from that table, with D and trimming inferred from the DNA. The sample includes approximately 29,000 clones, 70% to 90% of them seen just once. V lost 7 bases to trimming and J lost 2 bases, with 12 bases between them. The CDR3 extends over 13 amino acids. CDR1 is SGHDT and CDR2 is YYEEEE in the germline V gene. Specimen: peripheral blood. This chain links TRBV5-6 with TRBJ2-5; TRBD1 is a possible D gene (5 bases). The receptor's source is a man between 65 and 85 years old with active COVID-19. CDR3 sequence (DNA): TGTGCCAGCTTCCGGACAAGTCAAGAGACCCAGTACTTC. Its protein product is CASFRTSQETQYF.